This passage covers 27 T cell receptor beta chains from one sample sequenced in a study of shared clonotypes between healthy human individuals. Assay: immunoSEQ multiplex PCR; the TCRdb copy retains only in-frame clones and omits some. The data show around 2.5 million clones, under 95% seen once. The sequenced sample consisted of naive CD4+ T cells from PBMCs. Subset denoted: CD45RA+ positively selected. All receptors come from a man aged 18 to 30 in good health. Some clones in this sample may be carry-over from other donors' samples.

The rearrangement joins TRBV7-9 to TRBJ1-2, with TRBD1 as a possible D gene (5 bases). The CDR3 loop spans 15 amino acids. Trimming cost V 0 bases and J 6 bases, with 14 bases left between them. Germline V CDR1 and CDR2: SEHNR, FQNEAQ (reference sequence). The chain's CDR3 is CASSLAIEGWNGYTF. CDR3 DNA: TGTGCCAGCAGCTTAGCGATTGAGGGGTGGAATGGCTACACCTTC.

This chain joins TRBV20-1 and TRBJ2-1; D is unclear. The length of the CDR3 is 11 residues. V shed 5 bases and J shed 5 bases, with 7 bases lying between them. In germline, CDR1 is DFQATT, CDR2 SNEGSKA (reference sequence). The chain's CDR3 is CSAGYHNEQFF. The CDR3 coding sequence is TGCAGTGCTGGTTACCACAATGAGCAGTTCTTC.

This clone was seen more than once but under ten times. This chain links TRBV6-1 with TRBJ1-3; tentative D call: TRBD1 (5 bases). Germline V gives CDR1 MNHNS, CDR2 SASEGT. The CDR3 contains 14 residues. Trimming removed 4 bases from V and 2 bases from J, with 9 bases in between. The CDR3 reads CASSVQGAGNTIYF. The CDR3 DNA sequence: TGTGCCAGCAGTGTTCAAGGGGCTGGAAACACCATATATTTT.

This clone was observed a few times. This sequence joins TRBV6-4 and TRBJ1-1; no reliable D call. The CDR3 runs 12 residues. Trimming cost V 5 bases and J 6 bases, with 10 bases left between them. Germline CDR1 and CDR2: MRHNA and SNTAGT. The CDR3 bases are TGTGCCAGCAGTCGCGGGCTCCCTGAAGCTTTCTTT. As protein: CASSRGLPEAFF.

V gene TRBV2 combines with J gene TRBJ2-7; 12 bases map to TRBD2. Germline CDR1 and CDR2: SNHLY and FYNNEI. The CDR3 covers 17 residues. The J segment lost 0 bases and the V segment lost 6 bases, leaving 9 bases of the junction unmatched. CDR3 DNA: TGTGCCAGCAGAAGACTAGCGGGAGTTTCAGACTCCTACGAGCAGTACTTC. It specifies CASRRLAGVSDSYEQYF.

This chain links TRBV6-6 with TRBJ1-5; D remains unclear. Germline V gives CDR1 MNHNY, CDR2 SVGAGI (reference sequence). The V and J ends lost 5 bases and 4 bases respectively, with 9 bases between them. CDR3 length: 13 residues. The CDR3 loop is CASSLSKNQPQHF. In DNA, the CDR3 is TGTGCCAGCAGTCTAAGTAAGAATCAGCCCCAGCATTTT.

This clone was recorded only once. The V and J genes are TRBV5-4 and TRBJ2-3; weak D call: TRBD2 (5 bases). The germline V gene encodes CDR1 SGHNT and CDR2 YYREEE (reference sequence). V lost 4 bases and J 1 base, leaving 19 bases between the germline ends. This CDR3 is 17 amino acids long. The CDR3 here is CASSPDSVDLGTDTQYF. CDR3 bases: TGTGCCAGCAGCCCGGACTCGGTCGACCTAGGCACAGATACGCAGTATTTT.

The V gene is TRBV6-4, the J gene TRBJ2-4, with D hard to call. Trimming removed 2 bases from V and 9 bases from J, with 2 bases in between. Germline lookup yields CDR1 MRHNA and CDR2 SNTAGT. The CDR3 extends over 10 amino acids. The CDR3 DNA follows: TGTGCCAGCAGTGACGTCATTCAGTACTTC. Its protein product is CASSDVIQYF.

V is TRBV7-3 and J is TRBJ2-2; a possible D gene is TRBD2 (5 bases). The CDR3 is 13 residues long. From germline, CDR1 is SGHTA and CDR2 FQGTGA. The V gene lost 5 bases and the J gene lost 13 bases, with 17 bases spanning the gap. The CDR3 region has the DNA TGTGCCAGCAGCCCAGGACTGGAGCCTGGGCTGTTTTTT. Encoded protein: CASSPGLEPGLFF. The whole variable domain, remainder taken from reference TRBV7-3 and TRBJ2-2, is GAGVSQTPSNKVTEKGKYVELRCDPISGHTALYWYRQSLGQGPEFLIYFQGTGAADDSGLPNDRFFAVRPEGSVSTLKIQRTERGDSAVYLCASSPGLEPGLFFGEGSRLTVL.

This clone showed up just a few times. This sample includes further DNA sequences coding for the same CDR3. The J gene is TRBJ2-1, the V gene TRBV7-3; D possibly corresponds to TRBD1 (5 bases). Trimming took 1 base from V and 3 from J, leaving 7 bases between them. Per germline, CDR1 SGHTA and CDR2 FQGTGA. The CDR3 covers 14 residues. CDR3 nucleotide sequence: TGTGCCAGCAGCTTAAGCAGGGACTACAATGAGCAGTTCTTC. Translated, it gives CASSLSRDYNEQFF.

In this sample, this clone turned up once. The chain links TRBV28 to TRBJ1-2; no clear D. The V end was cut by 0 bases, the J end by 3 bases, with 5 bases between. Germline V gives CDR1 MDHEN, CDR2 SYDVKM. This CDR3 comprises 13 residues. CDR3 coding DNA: TGTGCCAGCAGTTTATGGCAGGACTATGGCTACACCTTC. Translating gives CASSLWQDYGYTF.

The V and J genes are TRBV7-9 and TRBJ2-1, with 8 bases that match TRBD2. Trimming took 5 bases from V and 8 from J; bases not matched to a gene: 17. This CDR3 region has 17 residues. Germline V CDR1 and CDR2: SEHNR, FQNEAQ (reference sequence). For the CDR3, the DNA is TGTGCCAGCAGCCCTCGAAATGTGCTAGCGGGCGTCCATGAGCAGTTCTTC. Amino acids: CASSPRNVLAGVHEQFF. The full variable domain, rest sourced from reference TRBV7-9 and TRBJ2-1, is DTGVSQNPRHKITKRGQNVTFRCDPISEHNRLYWYRQTLGQGPEFLTYFQNEAQLEKSRLLSDRFSAERPKGSFSTLEIQRTEQGDSAMYLCASSPRNVLAGVHEQFFGPGTRLTVL.

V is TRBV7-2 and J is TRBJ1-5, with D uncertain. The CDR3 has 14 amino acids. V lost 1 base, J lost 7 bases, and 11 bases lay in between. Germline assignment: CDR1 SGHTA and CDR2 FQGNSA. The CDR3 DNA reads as TGTGCCAGCAGCTTAGACGGTTTTAACCAGCCCCAGCATTTT. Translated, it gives CASSLDGFNQPQHF.

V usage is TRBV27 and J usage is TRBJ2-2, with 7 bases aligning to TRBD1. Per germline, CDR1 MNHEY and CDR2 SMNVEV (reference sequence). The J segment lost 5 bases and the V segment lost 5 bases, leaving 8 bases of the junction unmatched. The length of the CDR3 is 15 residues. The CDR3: CASSRRQGWTGELFF. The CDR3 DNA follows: TGTGCCAGCAGTAGACGACAGGGATGGACCGGGGAGCTGTTTTTT.

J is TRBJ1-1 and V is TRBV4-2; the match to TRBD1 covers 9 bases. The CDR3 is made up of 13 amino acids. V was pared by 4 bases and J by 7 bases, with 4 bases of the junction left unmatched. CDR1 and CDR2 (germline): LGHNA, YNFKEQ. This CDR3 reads CASSPGQGLEAFF. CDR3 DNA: TGTGCCAGCAGCCCCGGACAGGGGCTTGAAGCTTTCTTT.

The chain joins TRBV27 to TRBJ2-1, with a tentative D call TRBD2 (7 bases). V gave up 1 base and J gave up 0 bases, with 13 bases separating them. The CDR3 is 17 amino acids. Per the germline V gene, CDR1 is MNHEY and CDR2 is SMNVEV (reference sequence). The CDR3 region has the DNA TGTGCCAGCAGTTTATTCGCCGCGGGGGCCTCCTACAATGAGCAGTTCTTC. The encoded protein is CASSLFAAGASYNEQFF.

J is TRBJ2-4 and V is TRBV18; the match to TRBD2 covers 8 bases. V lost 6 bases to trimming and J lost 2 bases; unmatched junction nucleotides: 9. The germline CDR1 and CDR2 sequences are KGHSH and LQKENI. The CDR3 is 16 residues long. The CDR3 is CASSRAAGDTKNIQYF. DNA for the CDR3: TGTGCCAGCTCGCGGGCAGCGGGAGATACCAAAAACATTCAGTACTTC.

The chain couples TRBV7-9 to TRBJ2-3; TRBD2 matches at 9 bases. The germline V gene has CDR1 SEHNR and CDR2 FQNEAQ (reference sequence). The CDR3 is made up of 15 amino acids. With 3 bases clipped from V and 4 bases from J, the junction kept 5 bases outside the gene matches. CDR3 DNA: TGTGCCAGCAGCTTTAGTAGCGGGAGCTCAGATACGCAGTATTTT. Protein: CASSFSSGSSDTQYF.

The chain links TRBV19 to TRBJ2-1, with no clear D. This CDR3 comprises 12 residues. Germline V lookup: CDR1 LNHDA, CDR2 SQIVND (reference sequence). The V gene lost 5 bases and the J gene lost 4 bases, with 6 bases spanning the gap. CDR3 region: CASSFVYNEQFF. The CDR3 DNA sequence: TGTGCCAGTAGTTTCGTATACAATGAGCAGTTCTTC.

CDR3 amino acids: CASSPGRRTDTQYF. The CDR3 nucleotides read TGCGCCAGCAGCCCGGGACGACGCACAGATACGCAGTATTTT. The chain couples TRBV5-1 to TRBJ2-3; D may match TRBD1 or TRBD2 (5 bases each). From germline, CDR1 is SGHRS and CDR2 YFSETQ. The ends were cut back, 4 bases at V and 1 base at J, with 10 bases in the middle. The CDR3 contains 14 residues.

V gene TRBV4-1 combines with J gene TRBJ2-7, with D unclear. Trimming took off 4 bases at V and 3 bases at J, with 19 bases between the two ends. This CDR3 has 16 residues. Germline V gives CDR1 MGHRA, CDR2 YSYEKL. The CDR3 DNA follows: TGCGCCAGCAGCCTCACGGTCCTTTTCCAGAGCTACGAGCAGTACTTC. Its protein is CASSLTVLFQSYEQYF.

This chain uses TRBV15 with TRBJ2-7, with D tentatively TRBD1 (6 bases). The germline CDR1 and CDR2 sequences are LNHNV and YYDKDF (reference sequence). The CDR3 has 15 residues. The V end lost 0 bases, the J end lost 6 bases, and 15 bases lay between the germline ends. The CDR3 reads CATSRDARGWSEQYF. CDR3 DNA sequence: TGTGCCACCAGCAGAGATGCGAGGGGGTGGAGCGAGCAGTACTTC.

The CDR3 spells CASSQDLGYGYTF. CDR3 nucleotide sequence: TGTGCCAGCAGCCAAGATTTAGGGTATGGCTACACCTTC. The rearrangement uses TRBV4-2 and TRBJ1-2; no firm D call. V lost 0 bases and J lost 5, with 7 bases in between. Germline V gene lookup returns CDR1 LGHNA and CDR2 YNFKEQ. The CDR3 spans 13 residues.

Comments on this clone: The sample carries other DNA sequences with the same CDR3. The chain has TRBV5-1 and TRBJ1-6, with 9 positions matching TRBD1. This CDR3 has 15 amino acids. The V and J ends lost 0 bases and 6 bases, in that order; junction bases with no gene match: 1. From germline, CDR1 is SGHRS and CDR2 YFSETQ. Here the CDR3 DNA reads TGCGCCAGCAGCTTGGCGGACAGGGGTAATTCACCCCTCCACTTT. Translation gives CASSLADRGNSPLHF.

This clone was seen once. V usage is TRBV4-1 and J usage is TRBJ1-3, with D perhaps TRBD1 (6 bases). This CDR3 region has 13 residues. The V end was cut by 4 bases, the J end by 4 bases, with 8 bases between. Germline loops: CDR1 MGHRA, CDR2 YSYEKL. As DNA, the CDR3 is TGCGCCAGCAGCCGGACAGTCGGAAACACCATATATTTT. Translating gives CASSRTVGNTIYF.

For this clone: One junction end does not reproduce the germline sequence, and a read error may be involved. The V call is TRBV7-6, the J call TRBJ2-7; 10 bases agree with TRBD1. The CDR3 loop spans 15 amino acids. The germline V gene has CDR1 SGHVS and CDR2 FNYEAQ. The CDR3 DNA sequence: TGTGCCAGCAGCTTGTTGACAGGGGGCTCCAACGAGCAGTACTTC. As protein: CASSLLTGGSNEQYF.

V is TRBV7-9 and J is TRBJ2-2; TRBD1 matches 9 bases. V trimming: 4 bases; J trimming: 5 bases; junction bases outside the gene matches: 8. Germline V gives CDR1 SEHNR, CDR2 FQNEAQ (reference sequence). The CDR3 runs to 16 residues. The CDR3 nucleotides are TGTGCCAGCAGCTCCGGACAGGGGATTCGTACCGGGGAGCTGTTTTTT. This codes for CASSSGQGIRTGELFF.